A single sample is the source of the 4 T cell receptor beta chains below, sequenced in a study of cytomegalovirus exposure and HLA in healthy donors. Use of 60 Vbeta and 13 Jbeta primers characterized the PCR. Some clones are missing from TCRdb's copy, which holds only in-frame ones; the method was immunoSEQ multiplex PCR. In the table there are tens of thousands of clones, more than 60% of which are singletons. Sequenced input: PBMCs. Every receptor here comes from a woman aged 40 to 50 in good health and CMV-seropositive.

V and J are TRBV6-5 and TRBJ2-7; weak D call: TRBD2 (5 bases). Germline V gives CDR1 MNHEY, CDR2 SVGAGI. This CDR3 is 13 amino acids long. V was pared by 2 bases and J by 3 bases, with 8 bases between. The CDR3 reads CASSYEGFYEQYF. CDR3 DNA: TGTGCCAGCAGTTACGAGGGTTTCTACGAGCAGTACTTC.

The chain employs TRBV5-1 and TRBJ2-3, with TRBD2 matching 8 bases. Germline V gene lookup returns CDR1 SGHRS and CDR2 YFSETQ. The CDR3 loop spans 17 amino acids. Trimming cost V 0 bases and J 1 base; bases outside gene matches: 7. CDR3 nucleotide sequence: TGCGCCAGCAGCTTGGGGGTTAGCGGGGTGGGCACAGATACGCAGTATTTT. This gives the protein CASSLGVSGVGTDTQYF.

The DNA for the CDR3 is TGTGCCAGCAGCCCCGGTGGGACAGGGGGCCAACAGCAGTTCTTC. This gives the protein CASSPGGTGGQQQFF. The chain employs TRBV7-3 and TRBJ2-1, with 12 bases lining up with TRBD1. CDR3 length: 15 amino acids. V lost 5 bases and J lost 11; bases outside the gene matches: 10. CDR1 is SGHTA, CDR2 FQGTGA, per germline.

The V call is TRBV27, the J call TRBJ2-3; D possibly corresponds to TRBD2 (6 bases). There are 15 residues in the CDR3. The germline V gene has CDR1 MNHEY and CDR2 SMNVEV (reference sequence). V shed 7 bases and J shed 0 bases, with 14 bases lying between them. The CDR3 coding sequence is TGTGCCAGCACCATGACTAGTTCTAGCACAGATACGCAGTATTTT. Protein product: CASTMTSSSTDTQYF.